Below, 32 T cell receptor beta chains from the same sample are listed, as sequenced in a study of OX40 agonist ivuxolimab in advanced cancers. Profiled with immunoSEQ multiplex PCR; TCRdb holds only in-frame clones, not every one. In the table there are about 48,000 clones, 65% to 85% of which are singletons. The specimen was CD4+ or CD8+ T cells sorted from blood, collected in a trial of the OX40 agonist ivuxolimab. Receptors were obtained from an adult with an advanced solid tumor such as melanoma, head and neck, liver or kidney cancer.

This rearrangement joins TRBV5-4 to TRBJ2-7, with D possibly being TRBD2 (8 bases). The V gene lost 2 bases and the J gene lost 6 bases, with 15 bases spanning the gap. The CDR3 totals 14 residues. Germline-derived CDR1 and CDR2 are SGHNT and YYREEE (reference sequence). CDR3: CASSFREGAPEQYF. Written as DNA, the CDR3 is TGTGCCAGCAGCTTTCGGGAGGGGGCGCCCGAGCAGTACTTC.

This sequence joins TRBV21-1 and TRBJ1-1. TRBV21-1 is given as a pseudogene. CDR3 length: 20 residues. The CDR3 is CASSPLPEVGEREPNTEAFF. For the CDR3, the DNA is TGTGCCAGCAGCCCTCTGCCCGAAGTAGGAGAGAGAGAACCAAACACTGAAGCTTTCTTT.

The chain joins TRBV6-1 to TRBJ1-5; D is unclear. Trimming pared 4 bases from V and 3 bases from J, leaving 13 bases between. Germline CDR1 is MNHNS and CDR2 is SASEGT. The CDR3 length is 15 residues. Here the CDR3 DNA reads TGTGCCAGCAGTGGGGCCGCGAGTTCCAATCAGCCCCAGCATTTT. Its protein product is CASSGAASSNQPQHF.

This rearrangement joins TRBV4-2 to TRBJ1-1; TRBD1 matches at 11 bases. Germline loops: CDR1 LGHNA, CDR2 YNFKEQ. After removal of 4 bases from V and 1 base from J, the junction contained 5 bases not matched to a gene. There are 16 residues in the CDR3. CDR3 DNA sequence: TGTGCCAGCAGCCTGGGGACAGGGGGACAGAACACTGAAGCTTTCTTT. Residues: CASSLGTGGQNTEAFF.

This chain joins TRBV7-9 and TRBJ2-5; 7 bases line up with TRBD1. This CDR3 spans 16 amino acids. The V gene end was trimmed by 5 bases and the J gene end by 4 bases; junction bases not matched to a gene: 13. Germline V gene sequence: CDR1 SEHNR, CDR2 FQNEAQ (reference sequence). CDR3 nucleotide sequence: TGTGCCAGCAGCCCCAGCGGCCGACAGGGATCAGAGACCCAGTACTTC. This gives the protein CASSPSGRQGSETQYF.

The V and J genes are TRBV7-8 and TRBJ2-3; D gene unclear. Per the germline V gene, CDR1 is SGHVS and CDR2 is FQNEAQ. There are 15 residues in the CDR3. V lost 1 base to trimming and J lost 4 bases, with 12 bases between them. The CDR3 bases are TGTGCCAGCAGCTTAGTGGGCAGAAAGGCAGATACGCAGTATTTT. As protein: CASSLVGRKADTQYF.

This rearrangement joins TRBV5-1 to TRBJ2-5; 10 nucleotides align to TRBD2. CDR3 size: 14 residues. V was clipped by 2 bases and J by 4 bases; unmatched bases: 2. The germline V gene encodes CDR1 SGHRS and CDR2 YFSETQ. The CDR3: CASSFPSGGETQYF. The CDR3 DNA reads TGCGCCAGCAGCTTCCCTAGCGGGGGAGAGACCCAGTACTTC. Variable domain in full (rest from reference TRBV5-1 and TRBJ2-5): KAGVTQTPRYLIKTRGQQVTLSCSPISGHRSVSWYQQTPGQGLQFLFEYFSETQRNKGNFPGRFSGRQFSNSRSEMNVSTLELGDSALYLCASSFPSGGETQYFGPGTRLLVL.

The J gene is TRBJ1-2, the V gene TRBV5-1, with 8 bases that match TRBD1. With V trimmed by 4 bases and J by 6 bases, 20 bases remained unmatched. The CDR3 sequence is 18 residues long. Germline CDR1 reads SGHRS; CDR2 reads YFSETQ. The CDR3 protein is CASSRSPDREDLADGYTF. Written as DNA, the CDR3 is TGCGCCAGCAGCAGATCACCGGACAGGGAGGACTTAGCTGATGGCTACACCTTC.

V and J are TRBV9 and TRBJ2-1, with D perhaps TRBD2 (6 bases). The V end lost 2 bases, the J end lost 7 bases, and 19 bases lay between the germline ends. Germline lookup yields CDR1 SGDLS and CDR2 YYNGEE. The CDR3 contains 16 residues. CDR3 nucleotides: TGTGCCAGCAGCGTCTCCACGGGGGACCCTCTGAATGAGCAGTTCTTC. This translates into CASSVSTGDPLNEQFF. The whole variable domain, filled in from reference TRBV9 and TRBJ2-1, reads DSGVTQTPKHLITATGQRVTLRCSPRSGDLSVYWYQQSLDQGLQFLIQYYNGEERAKGNILERFSAQQFPDLHSELNLSSLELGDSALYFCASSVSTGDPLNEQFFGPGTRLTVL.

The rearrangement joins TRBV2 to TRBJ2-5; unclear D gene. V lost 4 bases and J 3 bases, leaving 9 bases between the germline ends. CDR1 SNHLY and CDR2 FYNNEI come from the germline V gene. This CDR3 is built from 13 residues. The DNA of the CDR3 is TGTGCCAGCAGTGTTGATCTAGAAGAGACCCAGTACTTC. It translates to CASSVDLEETQYF.

This clone was seen a few times. This chain links TRBV30 with TRBJ1-2, with D possibly matching TRBD1 (5 bases). Per the germline V gene, CDR1 is GTSNPN and CDR2 is SVGIG (reference sequence). The CDR3 consists of 13 residues. V was shortened by 0 bases and J by 4 bases, with 9 bases between the two germline ends. CDR3 residues: CAWSVFGTYGYTF. The CDR3 region has the DNA TGTGCCTGGAGTGTCTTCGGGACCTATGGCTACACCTTC. The entire variable domain, with the rest obtained from reference TRBV30 and TRBJ1-2, is as follows: SQTIHQWPATLVQPVGSPLSLECTVEGTSNPNLYWYRQAAGRGLQLLFYSVGIGQISSEVPQNLSASRPQDRQFILSSKKLLLSDSGFYLCAWSVFGTYGYTFGSGTRLTVV.

The CDR3 spells CASSPQQTNQPQHF. The CDR3, as DNA: TGTGCCAGCTCACCACAGCAGACTAATCAGCCCCAGCATTTT. The V call is TRBV18, the J call TRBJ1-5; D uncertain. The CDR3 has 14 residues. Per germline, CDR1 KGHSH and CDR2 LQKENI. V was cut by 1 base and J by 4 bases, with 8 bases left in between.

The chain joins TRBV7-9 to TRBJ1-4; possible D gene TRBD1, 6 bases. CDR3 size: 16 residues. Trimming stripped 4 bases from V and 8 bases from J, with 20 bases between. CDR1 and CDR2 (germline): SEHNR, FQNEAQ (reference sequence). CDR3 sequence: CASSSGGGSLEEKLFF. The DNA for the CDR3 is TGTGCCAGCAGCTCCGGGGGGGGCTCTCTGGAAGAAAAACTGTTTTTT.

This clone appeared once. V gene TRBV18 combines with J gene TRBJ1-5; 9 bases match TRBD1. Germline V gene lookup returns CDR1 KGHSH and CDR2 LQKENI. This CDR3 contains 14 residues. Trimming cost V 4 bases and J 3 bases; bases outside gene matches: 1. The CDR3 region has the DNA TGTGCCAGCTCACGGACAGGGGACAATCAGCCCCAGCATTTT. Protein sequence: CASSRTGDNQPQHF. Looking up the rest from reference TRBV18 and TRBJ1-5 gives the full variable domain: NAGVMQNPRHLVRRRGQEARLRCSPMKGHSHVYWYRQLPEEGLKFMVYLQKENIIDESGMPKERFSAEFPKEGPSILRIQQVVRGDSAAYFCASSRTGDNQPQHFGDGTRLSIL.

This clone was seen a few times. The rearrangement uses TRBV7-9 and TRBJ2-6, with no clear D. Trimming left V 8 bases short and J 0 bases short, with 8 bases between. The CDR3 is made up of 14 amino acids. The V gene's germline CDR1 is SEHNR and CDR2 FQNEAQ (reference sequence). The CDR3 DNA follows: TGTGCCAGCCCACCGGCCTCTGGGGCCAACGTCCTGACTTTC. Its protein is CASPPASGANVLTF. Full variable domain (remainder filled in from reference TRBV7-9 and TRBJ2-6): DTGVSQNPRHKITKRGQNVTFRCDPISEHNRLYWYRQTLGQGPEFLTYFQNEAQLEKSRLLSDRFSAERPKGSFSTLEIQRTEQGDSAMYLCASPPASGANVLTFGAGSRLTVL.

The CDR3 region has the DNA TGTGCCAGCAGTGAAAGGGACGAGCAGTACTTC. It codes for CASSERDEQYF. This sequence joins TRBV6-1 and TRBJ2-7, with unresolved D. Germline V lookup: CDR1 MNHNS, CDR2 SASEGT. The V and J ends lost 2 bases and 5 bases respectively, with 4 bases between them. This CDR3 has 11 residues.

The V and J genes are TRBV11-2 and TRBJ2-1; 9 positions agree with TRBD2. Germline V gives CDR1 SGHAT, CDR2 FQNNGV. The CDR3 runs 15 residues. Losses at the gene ends were 0 bases for V and 12 bases for J; bases not matched to a gene: 9. CDR3 amino acids: CASSLDSGGGVSQFF. DNA for the CDR3: TGTGCCAGCAGCTTAGATAGTGGCGGGGGGGTGTCGCAGTTCTTC.

The chain couples TRBV5-1 to TRBJ2-7; 10 bases agree with TRBD2. The CDR3 spans 16 residues. Germline CDR1 reads SGHRS; CDR2 reads YFSETQ. The ends lost 0 bases at V and 0 bases at J; junction bases unmatched: 3. CDR3 region: CASSLGTSGFSYEQYF. Here the CDR3 DNA reads TGCGCCAGCAGCTTGGGGACTAGCGGCTTCTCCTACGAGCAGTACTTC.

DNA of the CDR3: TGTGCCAGCAGCTTAACGGCTAGCGGGGGTTACGAGCAGTACTTC. Its protein is CASSLTASGGYEQYF. The chain has TRBV7-3 and TRBJ2-7; 10 nucleotides align to TRBD2. Germline CDR1 SGHTA, CDR2 FQGTGA. The CDR3 sequence is 15 residues long. V dropped 0 bases and J dropped 4; count of bases not matched to a gene: 3.

The chain combines TRBV5-6 with TRBJ2-7; possible D gene TRBD2, 5 bases. The CDR3 loop spans 13 amino acids. V was trimmed by 0 bases and J by 4 bases, leaving 8 bases between them. Germline V gene lookup returns CDR1 SGHDT and CDR2 YYEEEE. CDR3 nucleotides: TGTGCCAGCAGCTTGGATCGAGGGTACGAGCAGTACTTC. Its protein product is CASSLDRGYEQYF.

J is TRBJ1-1 and V is TRBV27, with D perhaps TRBD1 (6 bases). This CDR3 is 14 amino acids long. V was cut by 3 bases and J by 0 bases, with 8 bases left in between. The V gene's germline CDR1 is MNHEY and CDR2 SMNVEV (reference sequence). CDR3 DNA: TGTGCCAGCAGTTTCCAGGGGCTGAACACTGAAGCTTTCTTT. As protein: CASSFQGLNTEAFF.

The chain employs TRBV19 and TRBJ1-1; tentatively, D is TRBD1 (5 bases). The CDR3 is 13 residues long. CDR1 and CDR2 (germline): LNHDA, SQIVND (reference sequence). Trimming cost V 9 bases and J 6 bases, with 17 bases left between them. CDR3 DNA sequence: TGTGCCAGCCTTAACTCAGGGCTCCCTGAAGCTTTCTTT. Amino acids: CASLNSGLPEAFF.

This clone has only one observation. The chain combines TRBV2 with TRBJ1-1, with D possibly TRBD1 on 5 matching bases. Germline V gives CDR1 SNHLY, CDR2 FYNNEI. Trimming removed 6 bases from V and 0 bases from J, with 11 bases in between. This CDR3 spans 14 amino acids. The CDR3 coding sequence is TGTGCCAGCAGGGCTGACAGCGTGAACACTGAAGCTTTCTTT. It is translated as CASRADSVNTEAFF.

The gene calls are TRBV30 and TRBJ2-7; D is possibly TRBD1 (6 bases). CDR1 is GTSNPN and CDR2 is SVGIG in the germline V gene (reference sequence). This CDR3 has 13 amino acids. V gave up 5 bases and J gave up 6 bases, with 17 bases separating them. CDR3 residues: CAWGKTGTSEQYF. The DNA of the CDR3 is TGTGCCTGGGGGAAGACAGGTACAAGCGAGCAGTACTTC.

The rearrangement links TRBV5-1 to TRBJ2-7; TRBD1 is a possible D gene (6 bases). The CDR3 runs 13 residues. CDR1 is SGHRS, CDR2 YFSETQ, per germline. V shed 4 bases and J shed 1 base, with 9 bases lying between them. The CDR3 nucleotides read TGCGCCAGCAGCCTGGACAGATCCTACGAGCAGTACTTC. Translating it yields CASSLDRSYEQYF.

The J gene is TRBJ1-3, the V gene TRBV9; the match to TRBD1 covers 7 bases. The V and J ends lost 3 bases and 0 bases, in that order; junction bases with no gene match: 18. Germline V gene lookup returns CDR1 SGDLS and CDR2 YYNGEE. This CDR3 has 20 residues. The CDR3 nucleotides are TGTGCCAGCAGCGAGGGTGGGGACAGAGTCGGGCCACTCTCTGGAAACACCATATATTTT. Protein product: CASSEGGDRVGPLSGNTIYF.

The genes are TRBV30 and TRBJ1-5; D perhaps matches TRBD1 (5 bases). The CDR3 contains 14 residues. The germline V gene encodes CDR1 GTSNPN and CDR2 SVGIG (reference sequence). Trimming cost V 4 bases and J 0 bases, with 10 bases left between them. The chain's CDR3 is CAWNEGYSNQPQHF. DNA of the CDR3: TGTGCCTGGAACGAGGGGTATAGCAATCAGCCCCAGCATTTT.

The V and J genes are TRBV2 and TRBJ1-4; weak D call: TRBD1 (5 bases). Per the germline V gene, CDR1 is SNHLY and CDR2 is FYNNEI. The CDR3 consists of 15 residues. V lost 8 bases, J lost 3 bases, and 16 bases lay in between. The DNA for the CDR3 is TGTGCCAGCGGTCGGGGGTATGAGGCTAATGAAAAACTGTTTTTT. Translated, it gives CASGRGYEANEKLFF.

This sequence joins TRBV15 and TRBJ2-3; 14 nucleotides agree with TRBD2. Germline V gives CDR1 LNHNV, CDR2 YYDKDF (reference sequence). The CDR3 runs 18 residues. V shed 0 bases, J shed 4 bases, and the junction held 6 bases outside the gene matches. The CDR3 region is CATSRDMTSGGAPDTQYF. The CDR3 coding sequence is TGTGCCACCAGCAGAGATATGACTAGCGGGGGGGCCCCAGATACGCAGTATTTT.

V is TRBV7-9 and J is TRBJ1-2, with 9 bases lining up with TRBD1. V was pared by 5 bases and J by 3 bases, with 10 bases of the junction left unmatched. CDR3 size: 16 residues. Germline CDR1 and CDR2: SEHNR and FQNEAQ (reference sequence). The DNA for the CDR3 is TGTGCCAGCAGCCGAATCACAGGGGGCGCGGACTATGGCTACACCTTC. It translates to CASSRITGGADYGYTF.

The rearrangement links TRBV19 to TRBJ1-2; 9 bases line up with TRBD1. Germline trimming cut 5 bases from V and 3 bases from J; bases unmatched to any gene: 1. The CDR3 loop spans 13 amino acids. CDR1 is LNHDA, CDR2 SQIVND, per germline (reference sequence). CDR3 nucleotide sequence: TGTGCCAGTAGTTGGACAGGGGACTATGGCTACACCTTC. Translating it yields CASSWTGDYGYTF.

The V call is TRBV5-1, the J call TRBJ1-2, with D possibly matching TRBD1 (5 bases). The CDR3 contains 14 residues. CDR1 and CDR2 (germline): SGHRS, YFSETQ. V was trimmed by 0 bases and J by 2 bases, leaving 8 bases between them. CDR3 DNA sequence: TGCGCCAGCAGCTTGGAACGGGGGAACTATGGCTACACCTTC. Translation: CASSLERGNYGYTF.